This entry describes one T cell receptor beta chain. The germline V gene has CDR1 LGHNA and CDR2 YNFKEQ. V was clipped by 3 bases and J by 5 bases; unmatched bases: 13. CDR3 length: 18 amino acids. These data are taken from a study of cytomegalovirus exposure and HLA in healthy donors. The PCR had 60 Vbeta and 13 Jbeta primers. Sequencing was performed with immunoSEQ multiplex PCR; in TCRdb, only in-frame clones are kept and a portion is missing. The sample carries 100,000 to 150,000 clones, 60% to 85% recorded once. Material: PBMCs. The chain couples TRBV4-2 to TRBJ2-2; 9 bases agree with TRBD2. The TCR was taken from a human donor in good health. This chain's CDR3 is CASSQGERGRGGTGELFF. The CDR3 bases are TGTGCCAGCAGCCAGGGGGAAAGGGGGCGGGGGGGTACCGGGGAGCTGTTTTTT.